Sequencing of this T cell receptor (beta chain) was carried out in a study of identical twins. Broader study findings: For out-of-frame beta sequences, excess twin sharing was weaker.

This clonotype was recorded a few times. Its antigen remains unidentified. One entry per CDR3 protein, called by TCRdb with MiXCR from the 5' RACE reads. This table holds approximately 590,000 distinct CDR3 sequences, more than 9% found once. V was clipped by 6 bases and J by 7 bases, with 10 bases between them. The CDR3 has 11 residues. CDR1 and CDR2 (germline): SEHNR, FQNEAQ (reference sequence). The same sample was also used in a study of yellow fever vaccine responses in identical twins.

This TCR came from a woman aged 18-29 years in good health. Input material: PBMCs. J is TRBJ2-7 and V is TRBV7-9, with D uncertain. The CDR3 here is CASSRDLEQYF. Here the CDR3 DNA reads TGTGCCAGCAGTCGCGACCTAGAGCAGTACTTC. Based on the CDR3 plus reference TRBV7-9 and TRBJ2-7, the full variable domain is DTGVSQNPRHKITKRGQNVTFRCDPISEHNRLYWYRQTLGQGPEFLTYFQNEAQLEKSRLLSDRFSAERPKGSFSTLEIQRTEQGDSAMYLCASSRDLEQYFGPGTRLTVT.